This T cell receptor beta chain was sequenced in a study of T cell responses to AZD1222 COVID-19 vaccine (dated by TCRdb to about 2021). Broadly, across the study: AZD1222 recipients with second doses at about 4 weeks or about 12 weeks were pooled, because spike-specific TCR depth and breadth did not differ between schedules. Trial participants were enrolled into age subgroups of 18-55, 56-69 and 70-plus years, which contained around 150, 29 and 61 TCR-sequenced participants, respectively. TCR sequencing covered some 250 trial participants: some 210 given two doses of AZD1222 and 26 given two doses of MenACWY control vaccine.

The CDR3 regions of human TCRbeta chains were analyzed by immunosequencing. The original pipeline was this. TCRs in the repertoires were compared against a reference library of SARS-CoV-2-specific TCRs that had been generated with the MIRA antigen-specificity platform. Breadth meant the fraction of unique TCRs that were SARS-CoV-2-associated, whereas depth meant the fraction of total T cells that were SARS-CoV-2-associated. Using the MIRA data, each spike-specific TCR was assigned both to the spike region to which the TCR was reactive and to a CD4 or CD8 class. Log10-transformed breadth and depth values were compared by one-way ANOVA with Sidak's multiple comparisons tests. The source is immuneACCESS, and TCRdb retained only in-frame sequences with V and J called. Part of the clones is not carried over; for the studies checked, unresolved V genes explain less than half of this, and the remainder is unexplained. V and J calls and clone size are as listed in that table; D and trimming were resolved from the DNA. Counted in this sample were fewer than 150,000 clones; about 92% of them appeared once. The ten top clones hold roughly 5% of the sample.

The paper as a whole reports these results and caveats: Most participants were white British and females outnumbered males, and the authors suggested that clonal diversity may have been underestimated. The whole spike protein was spanned by vaccine-associated CD4 TCRs, and dominant responses were seen in regions 160-218 and 743-854. Conclusions about previously exposed vaccinees are limited because only six or seven AZD1222 recipients were SARS-CoV-2 seropositive at baseline. Reportedly, close to half of the unique spike-specific TCRs recognized epitopes lying outside the regions that are mutated in the B.1.351 and B.1.1.7 variants. Because no day 14 peak-response samples were available, the repertoires could be characterized only after the peak T cell response. The 56-69-year group was small, and its depth increase did not reach significance, likely because of low power. A significant rise in spike-specific TCR breadth and depth was observed after two AZD1222 doses relative to day 0 and relative to MenACWY recipients.

What the time point label conveys for this sample: baseline before first vaccination. Samples from vaccinated people were obtained from the UK trials COV001 and COV002, which included a single-blind randomized controlled phase 2/3 trial of AZD1222 (ChAdOx1 nCoV-19) in healthy adults. Trial participant PBMC samples were collected at day 0 and day 28 after the second dose for TCRbeta chain sequencing. On this clone itself: This receptor's antigen is unknown. Qualities for individual bases were not recorded, and no much larger clone is one base off.

The source was peripheral blood, collected on day 0 of AZD1222 vaccination. This TCR was sampled from an adult in good health.

The CDR3 protein: CASSWTVNTEAFF. The DNA sequence is as follows: TGTGCCAGCAGTTGGACGGTTAACACTGAAGCTTTCTTT. The chain is encoded by TRBV12-3 or TRBV12-4 joined to TRBJ1-1; the D gene identity is not certain. From cysteine to phenylalanine, the CDR3 is 13 amino acids long. Only the CDR3 part of the read is kept: 39 bases, read in frame from the first base. A distance of 8 bases separates the germline ends of V and J, which lose 4 bases and 2 bases respectively.